These 20 T cell receptor beta chains came from one sample sequenced in a study of blood T cell repertoires in COVID-19. The table came from immunoSEQ multiplex PCR; TCRdb's copy has only in-frame clones and leaves some out. The sample yields about 270,000 clones, approximately 90% seen once. Sample: PBMCs or T cells enriched from blood (not recorded which). The source is a woman in her twenties or thirties with acute COVID-19.

The V gene is TRBV3-1 (or the pseudogene TRBV3-2), the J gene TRBJ2-5; 15 bases map to TRBD2. Losses at the gene ends were 7 bases for V and 4 bases for J; bases not matched to a gene: 7. CDR3 length: 16 amino acids. The germline V gene has CDR1 LGHDT and CDR2 YNNKEL (reference sequence). CDR3 DNA: TGTGCCAGCACCTCGGGACTAGCGGGGGGATCAGAGACCCAGTACTTC. It codes for CASTSGLAGGSETQYF.

This clone was recorded a few times. This chain connects TRBV3-1 (or the pseudogene TRBV3-2) to TRBJ2-2; tentative D call: TRBD2 (6 bases). Germline lookup yields CDR1 LGHDT and CDR2 YNNKEL (reference sequence). The CDR3 totals 15 residues. V was cut by 4 bases and J by 2 bases, with 11 bases left in between. CDR3: CASSPRTTNTGELFF. CDR3 coding DNA: TGTGCCAGCAGCCCCCGGACTACAAACACCGGGGAGCTGTTTTTT.

This rearrangement joins TRBV4-2 to TRBJ2-5; a weak D match, TRBD1 (5 bases). V lost 0 bases to trimming and J lost 2 bases, with 13 bases between them. This CDR3 comprises 16 residues. Germline-derived CDR1 and CDR2 are LGHNA and YNFKEQ. CDR3 in DNA: TGTGCCAGCAGCCAAGATCCAGGGCTAGTACAAGAGACCCAGTACTTC. Translating it yields CASSQDPGLVQETQYF.

The J gene is TRBJ2-7, the V gene TRBV5-1; TRBD2 matches at 8 bases. CDR1 and CDR2 from the germline V gene are SGHRS and YFSETQ. The CDR3 covers 16 residues. The V segment lost 0 bases and the J segment 2 bases; nucleotides outside the gene matches: 7. The CDR3 coding sequence is TGCGCCAGCAGCTTGGAACTAGCGGAGGTTACCTACGAGCAGTACTTC. Protein product: CASSLELAEVTYEQYF.

The gene calls are TRBV18 and TRBJ2-7, with TRBD2 matching 14 bases. From germline, CDR1 is KGHSH and CDR2 LQKENI. The CDR3 has 16 residues. The V and J ends lost 4 bases and 7 bases, in that order; junction bases with no gene match: 9. The CDR3 sequence is CASSHDIGLAGGEQYF. The CDR3, as DNA: TGTGCCAGCTCACACGACATCGGACTAGCGGGAGGTGAGCAGTACTTC.

The chain links TRBV2 to TRBJ2-7, with TRBD2 matching over 15 bases. V gave up 3 bases and J gave up 11 bases; unmatched junction bases: 8. Germline loops: CDR1 SNHLY, CDR2 FYNNEI. The CDR3 totals 15 residues. As DNA, the CDR3 is TGTGCCAGCAGTGATGCGGGACTAGCGGGAGGCCGAGAGTACTTC. It specifies CASSDAGLAGGREYF.

J is TRBJ2-3 and V is TRBV19, with 9 bases aligning to TRBD1. Germline V gene lookup returns CDR1 LNHDA and CDR2 SQIVND (reference sequence). Germline trimming cut 3 bases from V and 7 bases from J; bases unmatched to any gene: 5. The CDR3 consists of 14 residues. The CDR3 here is CASSMGQGRNTQYF. Here the CDR3 DNA reads TGTGCCAGTAGTATGGGACAGGGTAGAAATACGCAGTATTTT.

The chain carries TRBV7-2 and TRBJ2-7; 8 bases match TRBD2. The CDR3 length is 16 residues. Trimming cost V 5 bases and J 4 bases; bases outside gene matches: 13. Germline loops: CDR1 SGHTA, CDR2 FQGNSA. CDR3 in DNA: TGTGCCAGCAGCCAAGAGTTTCGGGGGGGGCGTTACGAGCAGTACTTC. Translated: CASSQEFRGGRYEQYF.

The chain couples TRBV30 to TRBJ1-1; a weak D match, TRBD1 (5 bases). There are 13 residues in the CDR3. Germline CDR1 is GTSNPN and CDR2 is SVGIG (reference sequence). Deletions cut 3 bases from V and 1 base from J, with 9 bases between. The CDR3 sequence is CAWRGQGNTEAFF. CDR3 coding DNA: TGTGCCTGGAGAGGCCAGGGGAACACTGAAGCTTTCTTT.

The chain combines TRBV7-9 with TRBJ2-3; possible D gene TRBD1, 8 bases. Deletions cut 4 bases from V and 3 bases from J, with 11 bases between. Germline V gene data show CDR1 as SEHNR and CDR2 as FQNEAQ (reference sequence). This CDR3 is built from 14 residues. The CDR3 nucleotides read TGTGCCAGCAGCTCACAGGGGGGGACAGATACGCAGTATTTT. Translation gives CASSSQGGTDTQYF. The complete variable domain, with remaining parts taken from reference TRBV7-9 and TRBJ2-3, reads DTGVSQNPRHKITKRGQNVTFRCDPISEHNRLYWYRQTLGQGPEFLTYFQNEAQLEKSRLLSDRFSAERPKGSFSTLEIQRTEQGDSAMYLCASSSQGGTDTQYFGPGTRLTVL.

The chain links TRBV10-2 to TRBJ1-3, with D possibly being TRBD1 (5 bases). The CDR3 has 14 amino acids. Per germline, CDR1 WSHSY and CDR2 SAAADI. The V end lost 0 bases, the J end lost 6 bases, and 9 bases lay between the germline ends. The CDR3 region has the DNA TGCGCCAGCAGTGAGTCGGGGCAGATAAACACCATATATTTT. This translates into CASSESGQINTIYF.

This clone has more than one count but fewer than ten. CDR3 protein: CASSTGTGLLRSPLHF. The DNA for the CDR3 is TGTGCCAGCAGCACCGGGACAGGGCTTTTAAGGTCACCCCTCCACTTT. The chain links TRBV5-5 to TRBJ1-6; 9 nucleotides align to TRBD1. Germline CDR1 is SGHKS and CDR2 is YYEKEE (reference sequence). The V and J ends lost 4 bases and 10 bases, in that order; junction bases with no gene match: 12. The CDR3 runs to 16 residues.

The chain carries TRBV15 and TRBJ1-1, with TRBD1 as a possible D gene (5 bases). The CDR3 is 15 amino acids. The germline gives CDR1 LNHNV, CDR2 YYDKDF (reference sequence). V lost 0 bases to trimming and J lost 0 bases, with 8 bases between them. The CDR3 nucleotides read TGTGCCACCAGCAGAGATAGGGGCCTGAACACTGAAGCTTTCTTT. As protein: CATSRDRGLNTEAFF.

To note about this clone: Other DNA sequences within the sample encode an identical CDR3. The chain links TRBV18 to TRBJ2-7; D is perhaps TRBD2 (6 bases). The V and J ends lost 2 bases and 4 bases respectively, with 6 bases between them. This CDR3 is 12 amino acids long. Germline CDR1 reads KGHSH; CDR2 reads LQKENI. The CDR3 nucleotides read TGTGCCAGCTCACCAGGGGGGTACGAGCAGTACTTC. Translating it yields CASSPGGYEQYF.

This clone appeared a single time. The genes are TRBV30 and TRBJ2-3; D not resolved. Germline CDR1 is GTSNPN and CDR2 is SVGIG (reference sequence). Trimming stripped 2 bases from V and 0 bases from J, with 6 bases between. The CDR3 loop spans 13 amino acids. CDR3 amino acids: CAWSRVSTDTQYF. In DNA, the CDR3 is TGTGCCTGGAGTAGAGTCAGCACAGATACGCAGTATTTT.

The chain links TRBV4-1 to TRBJ2-1, with D perhaps TRBD1 (5 bases). V was shortened by 8 bases and J by 9 bases, with 8 bases between the two germline ends. This CDR3 is built from 10 residues. From germline, CDR1 is MGHRA and CDR2 YSYEKL. CDR3 amino acids: CASGAGEQFF. The CDR3 nucleotides are TGCGCCAGCGGGGCCGGTGAGCAGTTCTTC.

Concerning this clone: Germline and junction disagree at one end, which may indicate a read error. The V gene is TRBV28, the J gene TRBJ1-2, with a weak D call TRBD1 (5 bases). The length of the CDR3 is 8 residues. Germline V lookup: CDR1 MDHEN, CDR2 SYDVKM. CDR3 in DNA: TGTGCCACCAGCCGGGACTACTTC. Translated, it gives CATSRDYF.

This chain uses TRBV6-2 or TRBV6-3 with TRBJ1-3; D gene unclear. The CDR3 totals 15 residues. Germline V gene data show CDR1 as MNHEY and CDR2 as SVGEGT. The ends were cut back, 0 bases at V and 0 bases at J, with 6 bases in the middle. The CDR3 region is CASSYSGGSGNTIYF. The CDR3 nucleotides read TGTGCCAGCAGTTACTCCGGCGGCTCTGGAAACACCATATATTTT.

This chain joins TRBV7-9 and TRBJ1-1, with a tentative D call TRBD1 (6 bases). CDR1 is SEHNR and CDR2 is FQNEAQ in the germline V gene (reference sequence). V shed 4 bases and J shed 0 bases, with 9 bases lying between them. This CDR3 comprises 14 residues. DNA for the CDR3: TGTGCCAGCAGCTACAGGGAGATGAACACTGAAGCTTTCTTT. Its translation is CASSYREMNTEAFF.

A single count supports this clone. The genes are TRBV3-1 (or the pseudogene TRBV3-2) and TRBJ1-1; maybe TRBD1 (5 bases). The CDR3 is 16 amino acids. Per the germline V gene, CDR1 is LGHDT and CDR2 is YNNKEL (reference sequence). Deletions cut 1 base from V and 3 bases from J, with 15 bases between. The CDR3 DNA sequence: TGTGCCAGCAGCCAAGGGGGGGGTAAGCCCCACACTGAAGCTTTCTTT. Translated, it gives CASSQGGGKPHTEAFF.